Shown below are 19 T cell receptor beta chains from a single sample sequenced in a study of preoperative IRX-2 immunotherapy in early breast cancer. The treatment was: preoperative locoregional IRX-2 cytokine immunotherapy. Repertoires were generated with immunoSEQ multiplex PCR, while TCRdb's copy carries only in-frame clones and drops some. Here the sample spans over 5,500 clones, 75% being singletons. The input for sequencing was tumor tissue, taken before IRX-2 immunotherapy. The receptors here all came from a human donor with breast cancer.

This chain links TRBV18 with TRBJ2-7; no firm D call. Germline values: CDR1 KGHSH, CDR2 LQKENI. V was clipped by 2 bases and J by 1 base, with 3 bases between them. CDR3 length equals 12 residues. The CDR3 is CASSPGSYEQYF. The CDR3 DNA reads TGTGCCAGCTCACCAGGGTCCTACGAGCAGTACTTC. Filled out from reference TRBV18 and TRBJ2-7, the complete variable domain reads NAGVMQNPRHLVRRRGQEARLRCSPMKGHSHVYWYRQLPEEGLKFMVYLQKENIIDESGMPKERFSAEFPKEGPSILRIQQVVRGDSAAYFCASSPGSYEQYFGPGTRLTVT.

This chain uses TRBV7-1 with TRBJ2-3; D gene uncertain. TRBV7-1 is an open reading frame whose function is uncertain. The CDR3 is 13 residues long. The V and J ends lost 5 bases and 4 bases respectively, with 10 bases between them. The CDR3 loop reads CASSLGRADTQYF. DNA of the CDR3: TGTGCCAGCAGCCTTGGACGGGCAGATACGCAGTATTTT.

The chain couples TRBV6-8 to TRBJ1-5; 7 nucleotides align to TRBD1. The CDR3 covers 15 residues. Trimming removed 5 bases from V and 0 bases from J; junction bases left unmatched: 4. The germline CDR1 and CDR2 sequences are MNHGY and SAAAGT. The CDR3 protein is CASSQGQYSNQPQHF. CDR3 in DNA: TGTGCCAGCAGTCAGGGACAGTATAGCAATCAGCCCCAGCATTTT.

The chain uses TRBV7-6 and TRBJ1-2, with 7 bases that match TRBD1. CDR1 SGHVS and CDR2 FNYEAQ come from the germline V gene. The CDR3 is 15 amino acids. V lost 1 base to trimming and J lost 2 bases; unmatched junction nucleotides: 4. Here the CDR3 reads CASSLVSQGNYGYTF. The CDR3 DNA reads TGTGCCAGCAGCTTAGTCTCACAGGGGAACTATGGCTACACCTTC.

The chain links TRBV6-8 to TRBJ2-3, with D hard to call. Germline V CDR1 and CDR2: MNHGY, SAAAGT. Deletions cut 3 bases from V and 2 bases from J, with 12 bases between. This CDR3 has 15 amino acids. The CDR3 sequence: CASSYRGRLTDTQYF. The CDR3 DNA is TGTGCCAGCAGTTATAGAGGTCGCCTCACAGATACGCAGTATTTT.

The chain has TRBV23-1 and TRBJ1-1, with D hard to call. TRBV23-1 is assigned to the ORF class and has an uncertain function. The CDR3 is 13 residues long. Here the CDR3 reads CASRSHSGTEAFF. The CDR3 bases are TGCGCAAGTCGCTCGCATAGTGGGACTGAAGCTTTCTTT.

This chain joins TRBV23-1 and TRBJ2-3; 16 bases are a match to TRBD2. TRBV23-1 is designated an ORF whose function remains uncertain. The CDR3 is made up of 20 amino acids. J gave up 1 base and V 6 bases, and 13 bases lay outside the gene matches. CDR3 nucleotides: TGCGCCAGCAGCCATGAATATGGGACTAGCGGGGGGGCCCGCACAGATACGCAGTATTTT. Residues: CASSHEYGTSGGARTDTQYF.

The chain employs TRBV29-1 and TRBJ2-3; TRBD1 matches at 7 bases. The length of the CDR3 is 15 residues. Germline assignment: CDR1 SQVTM and CDR2 ANQGSEA. V shed 2 bases, J shed 4 bases, and the junction held 9 bases outside the gene matches. CDR3 sequence reads: CSVESDRVFADTQYF. CDR3 coding DNA: TGCAGCGTTGAATCCGACAGGGTGTTTGCAGATACGCAGTATTTT.

This chain connects TRBV23-1 to TRBJ2-1; TRBD2 aligns across 7 bases. TRBV23-1 is noted as an ORF with a role that remains uncertain. The V gene end was trimmed by 6 bases and the J gene end by 7 bases; junction bases not matched to a gene: 15. This CDR3 is 16 amino acids long. The CDR3 DNA is TGCGCCAGCAGCTTGATTGCGGGAGAGGGAGGAAATGAGCAGTTCTTC. Protein: CASSLIAGEGGNEQFF.

The chain recombines TRBV14 with TRBJ1-3; D uncertain. Germline CDR1 is SGHDN and CDR2 is FVKESK. The CDR3 covers 13 residues. The V gene lost 0 bases and the J gene lost 8 bases, with 8 bases spanning the gap. CDR3 nucleotide sequence: TGTGCCAGCAGCCAAGATCGGGGATACACCATATATTTT. This codes for CASSQDRGYTIYF.

J is TRBJ2-3 and V is TRBV29-1; 8 bases line up with TRBD2. Trimming removed 6 bases from V and 1 base from J; junction bases left unmatched: 9. The CDR3 loop spans 15 amino acids. Germline assignment: CDR1 SQVTM and CDR2 ANQGSEA. DNA of the CDR3: TGCAGCGTAAACGGACTAGCAGGGGGCACAGATACGCAGTATTTT. Its translation is CSVNGLAGGTDTQYF.

V gene TRBV7-4 combines with J gene TRBJ1-5; possibly TRBD1 for D (5 bases). This CDR3 contains 14 residues. CDR1 is SGHVT, CDR2 SQSDAQ, per germline. Trimming pared 5 bases from V and 2 bases from J, leaving 10 bases between. The CDR3: CASSQPGRNQPQHF. In DNA form, the CDR3 reads TGTGCCAGCAGCCAACCAGGGCGCAATCAGCCCCAGCATTTT. The full variable domain, in which reference TRBV7-4 and TRBJ1-5 provide the parts outside the CDR3, is GAGVSQSPRYKVAKRGRDVALRCDSISGHVTLYWYRQTLGQGSEVLTYSQSDAQRDKSGRPSGRFSAERPERSVSTLKIQRTEQGDSAVYLCASSQPGRNQPQHFGDGTRLSIL.

V and J are TRBV6-8 and TRBJ2-3; 8 bases agree with TRBD1. V trimming: 6 bases; J trimming: 6 bases; junction bases outside the gene matches: 11. The CDR3 covers 15 residues. Germline CDR1 reads MNHGY; CDR2 reads SAAAGT. The chain's CDR3 is CASSPRTGFTDTQYF. The CDR3, as DNA: TGTGCCAGCAGCCCCCGGACAGGGTTTACTGATACGCAGTATTTT.

V gene TRBV7-4 combines with J gene TRBJ1-1; D remains unclear. The CDR3 runs to 13 residues. The V and J ends lost 4 bases and 3 bases respectively, with 9 bases between them. Germline values: CDR1 SGHVT, CDR2 SQSDAQ. The CDR3 sequence is CASSYGVHTEAFF. The CDR3 DNA follows: TGTGCCAGCAGCTACGGGGTCCACACTGAAGCTTTCTTT.

The chain couples TRBV5-1 to TRBJ2-1; TRBD1 agrees at 9 bases. The germline V gene encodes CDR1 SGHRS and CDR2 YFSETQ. The junction had 4 bases not matched to a gene; V was cut back by 1 base and J by 2 bases. The CDR3 runs 16 residues. The CDR3 spells CASSLWGTGTYNEQFF. CDR3 sequence (DNA): TGCGCCAGCAGCTTGTGGGGGACAGGGACCTACAATGAGCAGTTCTTC.

The chain couples TRBV19 to TRBJ2-4; D is perhaps TRBD1 (5 bases). Germline V gives CDR1 LNHDA, CDR2 SQIVND (reference sequence). This CDR3 has 14 amino acids. The V end was cut by 1 base, the J end by 6 bases, with 10 bases between. Here the CDR3 reads CASSIGGRINIQYF. The DNA of the CDR3 is TGTGCCAGTAGTATAGGGGGCAGAATAAACATTCAGTACTTC.

CDR3 in amino acids: CASSGLAGTDTQYF. CDR3 bases: TGTGCCAGCAGCGGCCTAGCGGGAACAGATACGCAGTATTTT. The rearrangement uses TRBV7-6 and TRBJ2-3; 9 nucleotides match TRBD2. The CDR3 runs to 14 residues. With V trimmed by 5 bases and J by 3 bases, 3 bases remained unmatched. Germline lookup yields CDR1 SGHVS and CDR2 FNYEAQ.

The genes are TRBV5-1 and TRBJ2-7; TRBD1 or TRBD2 may be the D gene (5 bases each). V shed 4 bases and J shed 5 bases, with 16 bases lying between them. This CDR3 is built from 14 residues. Per germline, CDR1 SGHRS and CDR2 YFSETQ. The CDR3 DNA is TGCGCCAGCAGCAACCGGGACGGCTTCCACGAGCAGTACTTC. This sequence encodes CASSNRDGFHEQYF.

The V call is TRBV29-1, the J call TRBJ1-2; D is unclear. The V end was cut by 4 bases, the J end by 4 bases, with 13 bases between. The germline V gene encodes CDR1 SQVTM and CDR2 ANQGSEA. CDR3 size: 13 residues. The CDR3: CSVVLGPLYGYTF. The CDR3 region has the DNA TGCAGCGTTGTGCTTGGACCACTCTATGGCTACACCTTC.